The clone carrying this TCR beta chain has just a few counts. The CDR3 covers 13 residues. V lost 6 bases, J lost 4 bases, and 5 bases stayed unmatched. Per germline, CDR1 MNHEY and CDR2 SVGEGT. TCRdb called the 5' RACE reads again in MiXCR, with one record for every CDR3 protein. The repertoire has about 38,000 distinct CDR3 sequences, 7% to 10% of them found once; the top ten carry 2.9%. This sample was taken from a study of chronic HIV infection and antiretroviral therapy. The receptor was isolated from an adult who had HIV and had not received antiretroviral therapy, or was an uninfected healthy control (not recorded which). The sample consisted of peripheral blood. J is TRBJ1-1 and V is TRBV6-2 or TRBV6-3, with 7 bases that match TRBD1. The CDR3 sequence: CASRPAGGTEAFF. The CDR3 nucleotides are TGTGCCAGCAGACCCGCAGGGGGCACTGAAGCTTTCTTT.